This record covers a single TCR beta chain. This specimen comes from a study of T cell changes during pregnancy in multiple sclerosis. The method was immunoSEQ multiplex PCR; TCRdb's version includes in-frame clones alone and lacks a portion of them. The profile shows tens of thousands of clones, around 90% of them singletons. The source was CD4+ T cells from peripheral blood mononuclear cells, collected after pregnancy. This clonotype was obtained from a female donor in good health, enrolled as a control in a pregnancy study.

The CDR3 is CASSSGGRARGNTIYF. For the CDR3, the DNA is TGTGCCAGCAGCTCGGGGGGGCGAGCTCGAGGAAACACCATATATTTT. The chain employs TRBV6-6 and TRBJ1-3; weak D call: TRBD1 (6 bases). V was shortened by 6 bases and J by 4 bases, with 19 bases between the two germline ends. CDR1 and CDR2 (germline): MNHNY, SVGAGI (reference sequence). The length of the CDR3 is 16 residues.